This T cell receptor beta chain was identified during a study of Graves' ophthalmopathy and Graves' hyperthyroidism. Points from the study as a whole: Among expanded thyroid clonotypes above 0.001 frequency, most also occurred in blood.

Germline V CDR1 and CDR2: SGHRS, YFSETQ. This CDR3 is built from 15 residues. Trimming cost V 3 bases and J 1 base; bases outside gene matches: 6. About this clonotype: Its antigen is unknown.

Ophthalmopathy in the donors was of moderate-to-severe activity, with CAS ≥3, NOSPECS ≥4 and duration under 3 months. Fresh peripheral blood (approximately 10 ml) yielded the PBMCs. Amplifying from RNA transcripts, the study obtained TCR beta CDR3 regions. Scientists carried out first-round RT-PCR using HTBI primers and then a second-round multiplex PCR. Using its own MiXCR run on the multiplex PCR reads, TCRdb lists one record per CDR3 protein. In the table there are roughly 14,000 distinct CDR3 sequences, 50% of which are singletons. The receptor comes from a woman aged 25 to 39 with Graves' ophthalmopathy. The V call is TRBV5-1, the J call TRBJ2-7, with TRBD1 matching 8 bases. The specimen was peripheral blood. DNA for the CDR3: TGCGCCAGCAGCTCCCGGGACAGGCCTTCCTACGAGCAGTACTTC. Translating gives CASSSRDRPSYEQYF.